The rows below give T cell receptor beta chains drawn from one sample of a study of human T cells and chemical hapten exposure. TCRdb passed the RACE reads through MiXCR, listing each CDR3 protein once. The sample holds some 94,000 distinct CDR3 sequences, 9.5% to 15% seen once. This material consisted of whole blood, taken in connection with sensitization to the hapten diphenylcyclopropenone (DPC). All receptors come from a woman in her thirties or forties with alopecia areata. Some clones in this sample may be carry-over from other donors' samples. CDR3s include the opening cysteine and the closing phenylalanine or tryptophan. D genes are given only for firm matches. Clone size is given for some rows only: seen once, a few or many times, or a class if the clone is expanded.

J,size,D,V,DNA,CDR3
TRBJ2-3,few,TRBD1,TRBV24-1,TGTGCCACCAGTGAGCGAGACAGGGGAACGCAGTATTTT,CATSERDRGTQYF
TRBJ2-7,many,.,TRBV20-1,TGCAGTGCTAGTCGGACAGCCTACGAGCAGTACTTC,CSASRTAYEQYF
TRBJ2-7,few,TRBD1,TRBV19,TGTGCCAGTAGTAAGGCAGGGGGCCCCAACGAGCAGTACTTC,CASSKAGGPNEQYF
TRBJ2-3,few,TRBD1,TRBV20-1,TGCAGTGGTTCCGGGACAGGGACGATGTTGATGACAGATACGCAGTATTTT,CSGSGTGTMLMTDTQYF
TRBJ1-1,few,.,TRBV6-2/TRBV6-3,TGTGCCAGCACTGGACCGATGAACACTGAAGCTTTCTTT,CASTGPMNTEAFF
TRBJ2-1,many,TRBD2,TRBV7-6,TGTGCCAGCAGCTTACTAGCGGGAGTGACTGCCGATGAGCAGTTCTTC,CASSLLAGVTADEQFF
TRBJ2-7,few,TRBD1,TRBV4-1,TGCGCCAGCAGCCAAGGTACAACCACAGGGGTTTACTACGAGCAGTACTTC,CASSQGTTTGVYYEQYF
TRBJ2-3,.,.,TRBV5-5,TGTGCCAGCAGCACGGACAGCCAGACTGGCACAGATACGCAGTATTTT,CASSTDSQTGTDTQYF
TRBJ2-7,few,TRBD2,TRBV2,TGTGCCAGCAGTGGTCGGGGGACTAGCGGGAGCAAGCAGTACTTC,CASSGRGTSGSKQYF
TRBJ2-5,many,.,TRBV29-1,TGCAGCGCCAGAAGTCAAGAGACCCAGTACTTC,CSARSQETQYF
TRBJ2-1,.,.,TRBV29-1,TGCAGCGTTGAACGGGAGCAGTTCTTC,CSVEREQFF
TRBJ2-6,.,TRBD1,TRBV5-5,TGTGCCAGCAGTTTGACCGGGACAGGATTCTCTGGGGCCAACGTCCTGACTTTC,CASSLTGTGFSGANVLTF
TRBJ1-1,.,.,TRBV28,TGTGCCAGCAGTTTATTGTCAGTTGAAGCTTTCTTT,CASSLLSVEAFF
TRBJ1-6,.,.,TRBV5-6,TGTGCCAGCAGCCTGATCCGGGCCCCGTCCAACTCACCCCTCCACTTT,CASSLIRAPSNSPLHF